This T cell receptor beta chain comes out of a study of early stage breast cancer tumors. Whole-study results and caveats: Most shared enriched TCRB sequences were commonly generated ones.

This clone was counted a few times. Its antigen is unknown. Mismatch with germline at one junction end may stem from a read error. The repertoire was sequenced with immunoSEQ multiplex PCR; TCRdb's copy has only in-frame clones and lacks some. The data contain 32,000 or so clones, 72% of them seen just once; the ten biggest clones take up 33%. The sequence was obtained from a person aged 45 to 60 with breast cancer. Sequencing used blood.

The CDR3 DNA reads TGTGCCAGCAGCTTAGTGGGGGTTCCTCACTTC. Protein: CASSLVGVPHF. The chain combines TRBV7-9 with TRBJ2-5; D may be TRBD1 or TRBD2 (5 bases each). CDR1 is SEHNR, CDR2 FQNEAQ, per germline (reference sequence). This CDR3 contains 11 residues.